This T cell receptor (beta chain) was recovered during a study of graft-versus-host responses after intestinal transplantation. For this clone: Its target is unknown.

The repertoire was sequenced with immunoSEQ multiplex PCR; TCRdb's copy has only in-frame clones and lacks some. The data hold more than 90,000 clones, with around nine tenths observed a single time. General study findings and limits: Circulating GvH clones peaking coincided with falling HvG clones soon after transplant.

V gave up 0 bases and J gave up 5 bases, with 5 bases separating them. The CDR3 spans 13 residues. The V gene's germline CDR1 is SGHTA and CDR2 FQGTGA. V and J are TRBV7-3 and TRBJ1-5; no clear D. This material consisted of unstimulated CD4+ T cells sorted from spleen or lymph node cells, taken before transplant. The receptor comes from a human donor who was the organ donor for an intestinal transplant. CDR3 loop: CASSLTRDQPQHF. CDR3 nucleotide sequence: TGTGCCAGCAGCTTAACACGGGATCAGCCCCAGCATTTT.